A single sample is the source of the 26 T cell receptor beta chains below, sequenced in a study of response to subunit inactivated influenza vaccine. TCRdb ran MiXCR on the RT-PCR reads and lists one entry per CDR3 protein. Seen here are more than 700,000 distinct CDR3 sequences, over 20% observed once, and the top ten hold about a tenth. The input for sequencing was PBMCs from blood, taken about 5 days after vaccination. The source of these receptors is a man over 45 who received an inactivated influenza vaccine.

The chain carries TRBV20-1 and TRBJ2-3, with a possible D match to TRBD1 (6 bases). The length of the CDR3 is 14 residues. The V gene's germline CDR1 is DFQATT and CDR2 SNEGSKA (reference sequence). V was shortened by 3 bases and J by 2 bases, with 12 bases between the two germline ends. The CDR3 loop is CSASQGHPTDTQYF. Written as DNA, the CDR3 is TGCAGTGCTAGTCAGGGGCACCCCACAGATACGCAGTATTTT.

The rearrangement uses TRBV5-1 and TRBJ2-5; 8 positions match TRBD2. The CDR3 loop spans 14 amino acids. CDR1 is SGHRS, CDR2 YFSETQ, per germline. The V gene end was trimmed by 4 bases and the J gene end by 5 bases; junction bases not matched to a gene: 7. The CDR3 reads CASSMTSVGETQYF. The DNA of the CDR3 is TGCGCCAGCAGCATGACTAGCGTGGGGGAGACCCAGTACTTC.

This chain connects TRBV5-1 to TRBJ2-1; 8 bases align to TRBD2. In germline, CDR1 is SGHRS, CDR2 YFSETQ. Trimming removed 3 bases from V and 5 bases from J; junction bases left unmatched: 13. The CDR3 covers 17 residues. The CDR3 sequence is CASSSYGRGGLDNEQFF. CDR3 sequence (DNA): TGCGCCAGCAGCTCCTACGGTCGGGGGGGGCTAGACAATGAGCAGTTCTTC.

Many counts were recorded for this clonotype. This chain joins TRBV3-1 and TRBJ2-7; D not resolved. The CDR3 has 14 residues. Germline values: CDR1 LGHDT, CDR2 YNNKEL (reference sequence). V lost 4 bases and J 1 base, leaving 11 bases between the germline ends. CDR3 region: CASSRRPRSYEQYF. CDR3 DNA: TGTGCCAGCAGCCGCCGCCCCCGTTCCTACGAGCAGTACTTC.

The genes are TRBV6-1 and TRBJ1-6; no definite D call. V was clipped by 6 bases and J by 0 bases, with 15 bases between them. Germline CDR1 and CDR2: MNHNS and SASEGT. The length of the CDR3 is 17 residues. The DNA for the CDR3 is TGTGCCAGCAGATCGGAACTCAGGTTCTCCTATAATTCACCCCTCCACTTT. Its protein product is CASRSELRFSYNSPLHF.

The chain links TRBV7-6 to TRBJ2-1; D remains unclear. The germline CDR1 and CDR2 sequences are SGHVS and FNYEAQ. The length of the CDR3 is 15 residues. V lost 5 bases and J 6 bases, leaving 17 bases between the germline ends. This CDR3 reads CASSRTARKGNEQFF. The CDR3, as DNA: TGTGCCAGCAGCAGGACCGCACGAAAGGGCAATGAGCAGTTCTTC.

This clonotype was recorded a few times. This chain connects TRBV28 to TRBJ2-7, with 8 bases lining up with TRBD1. V lost 5 bases and J lost 7; bases outside the gene matches: 10. This CDR3 is 14 amino acids long. Germline lookup yields CDR1 MDHEN and CDR2 SYDVKM. In DNA, the CDR3 is TGTGCCAGCAGTAAGGTTGGACAGGGTAGAGAGCAGTACTTC. It codes for CASSKVGQGREQYF.

This chain uses TRBV6-2 or TRBV6-3 with TRBJ2-7, with D maybe TRBD2 (5 bases). The V gene's germline CDR1 is MNHEY and CDR2 SVGEGT. The CDR3 sequence is 14 residues long. V was shortened by 7 bases and J by 2 bases, with 15 bases between the two germline ends. CDR3 in amino acids: CASISRAGTYEQYF. The CDR3 DNA is TGTGCCAGCATCTCACGGGCGGGTACCTACGAGCAGTACTTC.

Only a few counts were recorded for this clonotype. The chain recombines TRBV27 with TRBJ2-3, with 7 positions matching TRBD2. The germline V gene encodes CDR1 MNHEY and CDR2 SMNVEV (reference sequence). Germline trimming cut 6 bases from V and 1 base from J; bases unmatched to any gene: 10. This CDR3 comprises 16 residues. CDR3 in DNA: TGTGCCAGCAGAGGGCTCTCGGGGGGTGGCACAGATACGCAGTATTTT. Translating it yields CASRGLSGGGTDTQYF.

A few counts support this clonotype. The chain recombines TRBV20-1 with TRBJ1-1, with TRBD1 matching 12 bases. The V and J ends lost 3 bases and 1 base, in that order; junction bases with no gene match: 6. The length of the CDR3 is 16 residues. CDR1 is DFQATT, CDR2 SNEGSKA, per germline (reference sequence). CDR3 bases: TGCAGTGCTAGCGGGACAGGGGGCTCCAGGAACACTGAAGCTTTCTTT. The encoded protein is CSASGTGGSRNTEAFF.

This chain uses TRBV7-2 with TRBJ2-3; D is unresolved. Trimming removed 4 bases from V and 0 bases from J, with 11 bases in between. The CDR3 has 15 amino acids. Germline CDR1 reads SGHTA; CDR2 reads FQGNSA. This chain's CDR3 is CASSSLGSSTDTQYF. The CDR3 nucleotides read TGTGCCAGCAGCTCCCTGGGATCTAGCACAGATACGCAGTATTTT.

The V gene is TRBV5-1, the J gene TRBJ2-7; a weak D match, TRBD1 (5 bases). V was clipped by 0 bases and J by 5 bases, with 15 bases between them. Germline V CDR1 and CDR2: SGHRS, YFSETQ. This CDR3 is built from 15 residues. The CDR3 here is CASSLATRAAHEQYF. Written as DNA, the CDR3 is TGCGCCAGCAGCTTGGCGACCAGGGCGGCCCACGAGCAGTACTTC.

The gene calls are TRBV20-1 and TRBJ1-3; perhaps TRBD1 as D (5 bases). The CDR3 loop spans 16 amino acids. Per the germline V gene, CDR1 is DFQATT and CDR2 is SNEGSKA (reference sequence). Trimming removed 0 bases at V and 0 bases at J, with 12 bases between. The CDR3 DNA is TGCAGTGCTAGAGAGGGAGGGGTCTACTCTGGAAACACCATATATTTT. This translates into CSAREGGVYSGNTIYF.

The V and J genes are TRBV28 and TRBJ2-4; D is perhaps TRBD2 (7 bases). The length of the CDR3 is 19 residues. The germline gives CDR1 MDHEN, CDR2 SYDVKM. V was shortened by 3 bases and J by 0 bases, with 21 bases between the two germline ends. CDR3 coding DNA: TGTGCCAGCAGTTTTGGGGGGGCTGCGGGACCCTTAGCCAAAAACATTCAGTACTTC. As protein: CASSFGGAAGPLAKNIQYF.

A few counts support this clonotype. The rearrangement joins TRBV29-1 to TRBJ2-3, with a weak D call TRBD1 (6 bases). Trimming cost V 8 bases and J 6 bases, with 12 bases left between them. Germline CDR1 and CDR2: SQVTM and ANQGSEA. The length of the CDR3 is 11 residues. The CDR3 DNA follows: TGCAGCATCCGGCAGGGGGATACGCAGTATTTT. Its protein product is CSIRQGDTQYF.

This clonotype was recorded at least ten times. V usage is TRBV5-1 and J usage is TRBJ2-3; 7 bases agree with TRBD1. This CDR3 region has 16 residues. Germline lookup yields CDR1 SGHRS and CDR2 YFSETQ. J lost 2 bases, V lost 0 bases, and 6 bases had no gene match. This CDR3 reads CASSLARGQPTDTQYF. CDR3 in DNA: TGCGCCAGCAGCTTGGCAAGGGGACAGCCCACAGATACGCAGTATTTT.

This clonotype was seen more than once but under ten times. This chain connects TRBV5-1 to TRBJ2-3; 9 bases are shared with TRBD2. The CDR3 sequence is 15 residues long. Germline V gene lookup returns CDR1 SGHRS and CDR2 YFSETQ. With V trimmed by 4 bases and J by 4 bases, 7 bases remained unmatched. Written as DNA, the CDR3 is TGCGCCAGCAGCATGGGACTAGCAGGACCAGATACGCAGTATTTT. This translates into CASSMGLAGPDTQYF. Full variable domain (remainder filled in from reference TRBV5-1 and TRBJ2-3): KAGVTQTPRYLIKTRGQQVTLSCSPISGHRSVSWYQQTPGQGLQFLFEYFSETQRNKGNFPGRFSGRQFSNSRSEMNVSTLELGDSALYLCASSMGLAGPDTQYFGPGTRLTVL.

This clonotype was counted only a few times. The chain couples TRBV29-1 to TRBJ2-2; the D gene is possibly TRBD2 (5 bases). The V end lost 4 bases, the J end lost 0 bases, and 9 bases lay between the germline ends. CDR3 length equals 14 residues. Germline CDR1 SQVTM, CDR2 ANQGSEA. CDR3 residues: CSVGAGTNTGELFF. CDR3 bases: TGCAGCGTTGGTGCCGGGACGAACACCGGGGAGCTGTTTTTT.

This clonotype was observed a few times. The chain joins TRBV20-1 to TRBJ1-1; D perhaps matches TRBD1 (5 bases). V was cut by 0 bases and J by 4 bases, with 12 bases left in between. The CDR3 has 14 amino acids. In germline, CDR1 is DFQATT, CDR2 SNEGSKA (reference sequence). CDR3 loop: CSARDAARGTEAFF. In DNA, the CDR3 is TGCAGTGCTAGAGACGCGGCGAGGGGCACTGAAGCTTTCTTT.

The chain has TRBV7-2 and TRBJ2-3; the match to TRBD1 covers 10 bases. Germline V gene data show CDR1 as SGHTA and CDR2 as FQGNSA. The CDR3 contains 16 residues. V was pared by 3 bases and J by 2 bases, with 5 bases of the junction left unmatched. The DNA of the CDR3 is TGTGCCAGCAGCTTGGACAGGGGGAGAACCACAGATACGCAGTATTTT. Translation gives CASSLDRGRTTDTQYF.

The V gene is TRBV28, the J gene TRBJ1-5; 10 bases match TRBD1. This CDR3 has 15 amino acids. The ends lost 7 bases at V and 3 bases at J; junction bases unmatched: 6. Looked up from germline, CDR1 is MDHEN and CDR2 is SYDVKM. CDR3 nucleotide sequence: TGTGCCAGCATTCCCGGGACAGGGGTCAATCAGCCCCAGCATTTT. Amino acid sequence: CASIPGTGVNQPQHF.

V usage is TRBV7-2 and J usage is TRBJ2-1; 11 nucleotides align to TRBD2. Germline CDR1 reads SGHTA; CDR2 reads FQGNSA. The CDR3 sequence is 15 residues long. The ends lost 2 bases at V and 9 bases at J; junction bases unmatched: 6. The CDR3 spells CASSLQLAGAGEQFF. The CDR3 DNA sequence: TGTGCCAGCAGCTTACAACTAGCGGGAGCCGGTGAGCAGTTCTTC.

The V call is TRBV7-2, the J call TRBJ2-5, with a tentative D call TRBD2 (5 bases). The germline gives CDR1 SGHTA, CDR2 FQGNSA. The CDR3 is 16 amino acids. V shed 10 bases and J shed 1 base, with 22 bases lying between them. CDR3 residues: CATTKWAGAAQETQYF. CDR3 bases: TGTGCCACCACTAAATGGGCGGGTGCGGCCCAAGAGACCCAGTACTTC.

The V gene is TRBV20-1, the J gene TRBJ2-7; TRBD2 agrees at 7 bases. The CDR3 has 12 residues. The trim removed 5 bases at V and 6 bases at J, leaving 7 bases unmatched. The germline V gene encodes CDR1 DFQATT and CDR2 SNEGSKA (reference sequence). The DNA of the CDR3 is TGCAGTGCTGTTAGACTAGCTGGCGAGCAGTACTTC. Protein sequence: CSAVRLAGEQYF.

This clonotype was picked up many times. V gene TRBV20-1 combines with J gene TRBJ1-2; D possibly corresponds to TRBD1 (6 bases). Germline-derived CDR1 and CDR2 are DFQATT and SNEGSKA (reference sequence). Trimming left V 0 bases short and J 8 bases short, with 19 bases between. The CDR3 has 15 amino acids. CDR3: CSARDPILQGGGYTF. DNA of the CDR3: TGCAGTGCTAGAGATCCCATCTTACAGGGTGGCGGCTACACCTTC.

V gene TRBV5-1 combines with J gene TRBJ2-7, with TRBD2 matching over 8 bases. The J segment lost 7 bases and the V segment lost 0 bases, leaving 6 bases of the junction unmatched. Germline CDR1 is SGHRS and CDR2 is YFSETQ. The CDR3 runs to 14 residues. DNA of the CDR3: TGCGCCAGCAGCTTGGTAGCGGGATTTAGTGAGCAGTACTTC. It encodes CASSLVAGFSEQYF.